This T cell receptor (beta chain) was retrieved from a study of T cell changes during pregnancy in multiple sclerosis. Assay: immunoSEQ multiplex PCR; the TCRdb copy retains only in-frame clones and omits some. The sample contains about 84,000 clones, over 90% of which appear only once. Germline V gene data show CDR1 as MNHEY and CDR2 as SVGAGI. This CDR3 region has 16 residues. The V and J ends lost 4 bases and 0 bases, in that order; junction bases with no gene match: 5. The sample here was peripheral blood, taken in the third trimester of pregnancy. This chain uses TRBV6-5 with TRBJ1-3; 8 bases map to TRBD1. This sequence originates from a female donor with multiple sclerosis, enrolled in a pregnancy study. The CDR3 loop is CASSSPDRGSGNTIYF. CDR3 DNA: TGTGCCAGCAGTTCCCCCGACAGGGGCTCTGGAAACACCATATATTTT.